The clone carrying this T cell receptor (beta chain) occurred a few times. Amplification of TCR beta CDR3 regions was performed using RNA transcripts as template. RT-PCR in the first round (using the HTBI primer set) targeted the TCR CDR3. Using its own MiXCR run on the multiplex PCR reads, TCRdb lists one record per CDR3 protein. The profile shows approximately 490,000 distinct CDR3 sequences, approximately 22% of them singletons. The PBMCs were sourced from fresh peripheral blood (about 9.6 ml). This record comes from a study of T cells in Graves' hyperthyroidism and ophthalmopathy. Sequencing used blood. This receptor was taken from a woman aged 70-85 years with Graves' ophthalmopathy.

This chain's CDR3 is CSAQLLDGYEQYF. For the CDR3, the DNA is TGCAGTGCTCAGTTACTGGACGGATACGAGCAGTACTTC. The chain couples TRBV20-1 to TRBJ2-7; D is undetermined. The CDR3 extends over 13 amino acids. The germline V and J ends were trimmed by 5 bases and 4 bases, with 15 bases remaining between them. Germline CDR1 and CDR2: DFQATT and SNEGSKA (reference sequence).